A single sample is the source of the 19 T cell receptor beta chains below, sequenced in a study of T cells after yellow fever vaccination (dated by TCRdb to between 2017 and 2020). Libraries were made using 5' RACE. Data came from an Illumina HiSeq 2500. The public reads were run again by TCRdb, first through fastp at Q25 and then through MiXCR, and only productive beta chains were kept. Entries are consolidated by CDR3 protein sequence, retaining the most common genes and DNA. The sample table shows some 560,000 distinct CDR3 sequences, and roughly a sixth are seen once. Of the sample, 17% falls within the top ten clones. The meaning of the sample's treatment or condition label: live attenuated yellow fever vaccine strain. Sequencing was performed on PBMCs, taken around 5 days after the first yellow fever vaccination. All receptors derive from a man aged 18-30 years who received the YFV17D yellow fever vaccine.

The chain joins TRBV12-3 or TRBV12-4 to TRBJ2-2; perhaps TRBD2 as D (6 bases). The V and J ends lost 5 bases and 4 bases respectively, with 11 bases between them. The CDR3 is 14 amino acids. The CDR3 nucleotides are TGTGCCAGCAGTCTACAGACTAGCACCGGGGAGCTGTTTTTT. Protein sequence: CASSLQTSTGELFF.

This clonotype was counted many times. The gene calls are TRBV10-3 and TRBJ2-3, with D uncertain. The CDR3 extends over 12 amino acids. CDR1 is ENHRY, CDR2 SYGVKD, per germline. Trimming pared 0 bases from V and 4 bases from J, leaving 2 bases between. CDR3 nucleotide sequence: TGTGCCATCAGTGAGTCAGCAGATACGCAGTATTTT. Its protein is CAISESADTQYF.

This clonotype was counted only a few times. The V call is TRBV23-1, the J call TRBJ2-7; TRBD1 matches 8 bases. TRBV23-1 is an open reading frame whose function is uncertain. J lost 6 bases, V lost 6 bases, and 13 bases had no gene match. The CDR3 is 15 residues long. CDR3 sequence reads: CASRTGTGASREQYF. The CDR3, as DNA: TGCGCCAGCAGGACCGGGACAGGCGCTTCTCGCGAGCAGTACTTC.

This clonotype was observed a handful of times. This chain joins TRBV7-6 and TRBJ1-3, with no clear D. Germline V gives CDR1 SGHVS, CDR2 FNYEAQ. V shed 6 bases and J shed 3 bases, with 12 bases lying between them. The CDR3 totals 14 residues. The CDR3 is CASRPRVDGNTIYF. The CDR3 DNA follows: TGTGCCAGCAGGCCAAGGGTAGATGGAAACACCATATATTTT.

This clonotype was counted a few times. DNA of the CDR3: TGTGCCAGTAAATCCGGGACAGAGCCCTACGAGCAGTACTTC. It translates to CASKSGTEPYEQYF. V usage is TRBV19 and J usage is TRBJ2-7; TRBD1 aligns across 7 bases. This CDR3 has 14 amino acids. The germline V gene has CDR1 LNHDA and CDR2 SQIVND (reference sequence). V shed 7 bases and J 2 bases; nucleotides not matched to a gene: 8.

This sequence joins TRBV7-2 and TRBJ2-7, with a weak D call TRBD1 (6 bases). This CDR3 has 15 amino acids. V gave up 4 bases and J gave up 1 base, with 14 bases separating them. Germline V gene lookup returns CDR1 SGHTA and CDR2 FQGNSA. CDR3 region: CASSSLGQSSYEQYF. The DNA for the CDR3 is TGTGCCAGCAGCTCCCTCGGACAGAGTTCCTACGAGCAGTACTTC.

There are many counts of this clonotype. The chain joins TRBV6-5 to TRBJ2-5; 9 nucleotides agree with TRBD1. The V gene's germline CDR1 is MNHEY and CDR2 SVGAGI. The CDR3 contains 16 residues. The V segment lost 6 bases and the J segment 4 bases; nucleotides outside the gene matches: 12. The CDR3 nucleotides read TGTGCCAGCAGATCCCTCTCAGGACAGGGGACAGAGACCCAGTACTTC. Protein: CASRSLSGQGTETQYF.

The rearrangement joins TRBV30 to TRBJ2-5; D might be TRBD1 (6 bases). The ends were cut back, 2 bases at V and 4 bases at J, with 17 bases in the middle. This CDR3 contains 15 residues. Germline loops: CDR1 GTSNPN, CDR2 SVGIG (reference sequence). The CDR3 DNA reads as TGTGCCTGGAGTCCCCCGGACAGTATCTCAGAGACCCAGTACTTC. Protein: CAWSPPDSISETQYF.

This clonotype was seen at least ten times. The CDR3 loop reads CASSLDIRDTQYF. Written as DNA, the CDR3 is TGTGCCAGCAGCTTAGATATTAGAGATACGCAGTATTTT. The chain combines TRBV7-2 with TRBJ2-3; D remains unclear. Germline V lookup: CDR1 SGHTA, CDR2 FQGNSA. CDR3 length equals 13 residues. The V end lost 1 base, the J end lost 5 bases, and 7 bases lay between the germline ends.

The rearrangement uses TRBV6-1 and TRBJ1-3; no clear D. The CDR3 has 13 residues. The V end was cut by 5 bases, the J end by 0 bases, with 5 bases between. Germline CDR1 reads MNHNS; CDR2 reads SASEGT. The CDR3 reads CASSRYSGNTIYF. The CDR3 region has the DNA TGTGCCAGCAGTCGGTACTCTGGAAACACCATATATTTT.

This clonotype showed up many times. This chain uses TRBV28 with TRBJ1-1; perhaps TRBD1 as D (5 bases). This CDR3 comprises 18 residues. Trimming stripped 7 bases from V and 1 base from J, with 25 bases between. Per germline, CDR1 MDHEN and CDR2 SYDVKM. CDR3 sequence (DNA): TGTGCCAGCAATTACAGGATTTCTATGGACTTTAGGAACACTGAAGCTTTCTTT. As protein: CASNYRISMDFRNTEAFF.

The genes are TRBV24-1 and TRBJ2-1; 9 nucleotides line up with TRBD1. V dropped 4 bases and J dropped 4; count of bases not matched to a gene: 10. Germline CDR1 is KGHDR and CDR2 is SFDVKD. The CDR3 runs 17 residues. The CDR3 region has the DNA TGTGCCACCAGTGACCCCCCCGGGACAGGGAAATACAATGAGCAGTTCTTC. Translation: CATSDPPGTGKYNEQFF.

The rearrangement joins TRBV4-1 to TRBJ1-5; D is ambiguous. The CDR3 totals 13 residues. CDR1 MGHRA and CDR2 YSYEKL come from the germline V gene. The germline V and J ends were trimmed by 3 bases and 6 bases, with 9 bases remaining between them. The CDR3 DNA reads TGCGCCAGCAGCCACCTCAAATTTCAGCCCCAGCATTTT. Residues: CASSHLKFQPQHF.

This CDR3 reads CASSDRDTQPYEQYF. CDR3 nucleotides: TGTGCCAGCAGCGACCGGGACACCCAGCCTTACGAGCAGTACTTC. The chain has TRBV9 and TRBJ2-7; D might be TRBD1 (6 bases). CDR1 and CDR2 from the germline V gene are SGDLS and YYNGEE. V was clipped by 3 bases and J by 4 bases, with 17 bases between them. This CDR3 is built from 15 residues.

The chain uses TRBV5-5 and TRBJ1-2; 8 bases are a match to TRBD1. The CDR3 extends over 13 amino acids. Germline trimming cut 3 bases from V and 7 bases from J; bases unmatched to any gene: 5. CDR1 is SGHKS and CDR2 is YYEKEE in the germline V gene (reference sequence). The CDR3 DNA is TGTGCCAGCAGCTCTCAGGGGGCTGGTGGCTACACCTTC. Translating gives CASSSQGAGGYTF.

CDR3 coding DNA: TGTGCCAGCAGCCCCCCCTTTGGCGGGGCTAGCACAGATACGCAGTATTTT. Encoded protein: CASSPPFGGASTDTQYF. The chain employs TRBV7-9 and TRBJ2-3, with D tentatively TRBD2 (6 bases). The CDR3 is 17 amino acids. The V and J ends lost 5 bases and 0 bases respectively, with 18 bases between them. Germline CDR1 is SEHNR and CDR2 is FQNEAQ (reference sequence).

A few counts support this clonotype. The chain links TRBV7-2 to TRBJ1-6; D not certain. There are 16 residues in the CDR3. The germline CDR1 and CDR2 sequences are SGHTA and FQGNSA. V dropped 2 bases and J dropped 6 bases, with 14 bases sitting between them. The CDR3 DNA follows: TGTGCCAGCAGCTTAATGGCGTCTGGCAGTAATTCACCCCTCCACTTT. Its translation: CASSLMASGSNSPLHF. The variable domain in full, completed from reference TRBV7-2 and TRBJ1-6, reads GAGVSQSPSNKVTEKGKDVELRCDPISGHTALYWYRQSLGQGLEFLIYFQGNSAPDKSGLPSDRFSAERTGGSVSTLTIQRTQQEDSAVYLCASSLMASGSNSPLHFGNGTRLTVT.

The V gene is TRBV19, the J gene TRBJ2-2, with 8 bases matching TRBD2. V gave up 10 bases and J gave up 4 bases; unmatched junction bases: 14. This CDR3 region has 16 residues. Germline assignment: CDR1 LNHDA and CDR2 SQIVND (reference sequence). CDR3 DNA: TGTGCCACCGCACCCCCCCGGGGGGGCCTCACCGGGGAGCTGTTTTTT. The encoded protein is CATAPPRGGLTGELFF.

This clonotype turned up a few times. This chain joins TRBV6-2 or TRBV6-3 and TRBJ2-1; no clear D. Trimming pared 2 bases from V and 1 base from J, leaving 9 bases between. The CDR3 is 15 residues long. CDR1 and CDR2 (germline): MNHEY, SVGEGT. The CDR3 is CASSYTTVSYNEQFF. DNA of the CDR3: TGTGCCAGCAGTTACACCACAGTTTCCTACAATGAGCAGTTCTTC.